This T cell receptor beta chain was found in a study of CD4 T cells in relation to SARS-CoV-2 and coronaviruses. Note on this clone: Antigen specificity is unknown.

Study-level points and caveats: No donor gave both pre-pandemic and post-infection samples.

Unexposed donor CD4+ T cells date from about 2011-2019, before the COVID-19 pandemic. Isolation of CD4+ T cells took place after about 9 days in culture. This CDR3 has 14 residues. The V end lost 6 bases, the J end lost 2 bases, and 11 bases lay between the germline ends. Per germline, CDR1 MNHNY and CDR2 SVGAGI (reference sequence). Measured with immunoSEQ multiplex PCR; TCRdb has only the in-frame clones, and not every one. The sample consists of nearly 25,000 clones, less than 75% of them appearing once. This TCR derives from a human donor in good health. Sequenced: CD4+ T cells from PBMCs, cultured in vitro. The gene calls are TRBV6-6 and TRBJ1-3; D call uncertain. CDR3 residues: CASRSYLTGNTIYF. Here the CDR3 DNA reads TGTGCCAGCAGATCTTATTTGACTGGAAACACCATATATTTT.